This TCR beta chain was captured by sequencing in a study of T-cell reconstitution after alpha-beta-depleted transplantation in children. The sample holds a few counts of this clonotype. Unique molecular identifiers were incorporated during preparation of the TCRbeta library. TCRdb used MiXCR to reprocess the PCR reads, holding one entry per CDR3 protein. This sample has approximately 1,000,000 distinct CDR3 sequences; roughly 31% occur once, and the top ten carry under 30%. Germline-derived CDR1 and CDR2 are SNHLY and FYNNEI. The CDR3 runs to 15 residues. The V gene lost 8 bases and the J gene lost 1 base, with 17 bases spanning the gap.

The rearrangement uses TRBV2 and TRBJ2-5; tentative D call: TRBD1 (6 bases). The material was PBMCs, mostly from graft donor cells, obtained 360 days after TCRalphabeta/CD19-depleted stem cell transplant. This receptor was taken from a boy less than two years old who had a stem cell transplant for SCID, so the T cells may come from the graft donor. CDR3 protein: CASEDQGWTQETQYF. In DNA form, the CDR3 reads TGTGCCAGCGAGGACCAGGGGTGGACCCAAGAGACCCAGTACTTC. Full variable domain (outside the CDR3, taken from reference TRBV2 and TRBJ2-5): EPEVTQTPSHQVTQMGQEVILRCVPISNHLYFYWYRQILGQKVEFLVSFYNNEISEKSEIFDDQFSVERPDGSNFTLKIRSTKLEDSAMYFCASEDQGWTQETQYFGPGTRLLVL.